The 29 T cell receptor beta chains in this list originate from one sample, sequenced in a study of OX40 agonist ivuxolimab in advanced cancers. Profiled with immunoSEQ multiplex PCR; TCRdb holds only in-frame clones, not every one. The sample records approximately 70,000 clones, more than 75% being singletons. This specimen consisted of CD4+ or CD8+ T cells sorted from blood, obtained in a trial of the OX40 agonist ivuxolimab. These receptors were obtained from an adult with an advanced solid tumor such as melanoma, head and neck, liver or kidney cancer.

CDR3 sequence (DNA): TGTGCCAGCAGTCTGACAGGGCTTTGGACTGAAGCTTTCTTT. Its translation: CASSLTGLWTEAFF. V is TRBV6-5 and J is TRBJ1-1; 7 positions agree with TRBD1. With V trimmed by 5 bases and J by 5 bases, 8 bases remained unmatched. This CDR3 is 14 amino acids long. The germline V gene has CDR1 MNHEY and CDR2 SVGAGI.

The genes are TRBV5-1 and TRBJ2-3, with 8 bases that match TRBD1. Germline V gene lookup returns CDR1 SGHRS and CDR2 YFSETQ. J lost 2 bases, V lost 0 bases, and 2 bases had no gene match. The CDR3 length is 15 residues. The DNA for the CDR3 is TGCGCCAGCAGCTTGGGACAGGGGTCCACAGATACGCAGTATTTT. It yields the protein CASSLGQGSTDTQYF.

V usage is TRBV30 and J usage is TRBJ1-1; tentative D call: TRBD1 (5 bases). CDR3 length equals 13 residues. Trimming stripped 0 bases from V and 3 bases from J, with 8 bases between. Looked up from germline, CDR1 is GTSNPN and CDR2 is SVGIG (reference sequence). For the CDR3, the DNA is TGTGCCTGGAGTGTACAGGAGGACACTGAAGCTTTCTTT. This sequence encodes CAWSVQEDTEAFF.

CDR3 in amino acids: CASRQTVNEEKLFF. The CDR3 DNA reads TGTGCCAGCAGGCAAACAGTTAATGAGGAAAAACTGTTTTTT. The chain uses TRBV6-6 and TRBJ1-4; D unresolved. This CDR3 contains 14 residues. Germline V CDR1 and CDR2: MNHNY, SVGAGI (reference sequence). The V gene lost 6 bases and the J gene lost 8 bases, with 16 bases spanning the gap.

The chain links TRBV2 to TRBJ2-3; 8 nucleotides align to TRBD1. The V gene's germline CDR1 is SNHLY and CDR2 FYNNEI. This CDR3 is 17 amino acids long. After removal of 7 bases from V and 2 bases from J, the junction contained 14 bases not matched to a gene. CDR3 nucleotide sequence: TGTGCCAGCATGGACAGGGCAGCCCACCTTACCACAGATACGCAGTATTTT. Translating it yields CASMDRAAHLTTDTQYF.

J is TRBJ1-3 and V is TRBV2; D may be TRBD1 (6 bases). This CDR3 contains 14 residues. CDR1 and CDR2 from the germline V gene are SNHLY and FYNNEI. Trimming removed 4 bases from V and 2 bases from J, with 9 bases in between. This CDR3 reads CASSGGGPGNTIYF. CDR3 nucleotide sequence: TGTGCCAGCAGTGGCGGGGGGCCTGGAAACACCATATATTTT.

The chain has TRBV19 and TRBJ2-1; 8 bases map to TRBD1. The CDR3 has 13 residues. CDR1 and CDR2 from the germline V gene are LNHDA and SQIVND (reference sequence). Losses at the gene ends were 4 bases for V and 8 bases for J; bases not matched to a gene: 4. CDR3 in DNA: TGTGCCAGTAGTACCCAGGGGGCAGATGAGCAGTTCTTC. Its protein product is CASSTQGADEQFF.

The V gene is TRBV12-5, the J gene TRBJ2-1; 9 bases map to TRBD1. Trimming cost V 10 bases and J 1 base; bases outside gene matches: 8. This CDR3 has 15 residues. Germline CDR1 LGHNT, CDR2 FRNRAP. The CDR3 DNA follows: TGTGCTACCACCCGGGACAGGGCTTCCTACAATGAGCAGTTCTTC. It is translated as CATTRDRASYNEQFF.

The chain recombines TRBV5-4 with TRBJ1-6; 8 bases match TRBD1. After removal of 4 bases from V and 8 bases from J, the junction contained 8 bases not matched to a gene. Germline CDR1 SGHNT, CDR2 YYREEE (reference sequence). The CDR3 is 15 residues long. CDR3 bases: TGTGCCAGCAGCCTCGGACAGGGTAGTCATTCACCCCTCCACTTT. This codes for CASSLGQGSHSPLHF.

J is TRBJ1-2 and V is TRBV7-8; D uncertain. The CDR3 extends over 13 amino acids. In germline, CDR1 is SGHVS, CDR2 FQNEAQ. V was pared by 1 base and J by 3 bases, with 6 bases between. The CDR3 DNA is TGTGCCAGCAGCTTAGGAGGGTACTATGGCTACACCTTC. As protein: CASSLGGYYGYTF.

The sample holds one count of this clone. This chain joins TRBV7-3 and TRBJ2-7, with TRBD1 matching over 10 bases. The V gene end was trimmed by 3 bases and the J gene end by 0 bases; junction bases not matched to a gene: 11. CDR3 length equals 18 residues. From germline, CDR1 is SGHTA and CDR2 FQGTGA. The CDR3 nucleotides read TGTGCCAGCAGCTTCCGAGACAGGGGGCTTGCGAGCTCCTACGAGCAGTACTTC. The encoded protein is CASSFRDRGLASSYEQYF.

This rearrangement joins TRBV7-9 to TRBJ2-2, with 10 bases lining up with TRBD1. V dropped 5 bases and J dropped 2; count of bases not matched to a gene: 5. The CDR3 covers 16 residues. Germline V gene sequence: CDR1 SEHNR, CDR2 FQNEAQ (reference sequence). CDR3 in DNA: TGTGCCAGCAGCCCAAGACAGGGGGCAAACACCGGGGAGCTGTTTTTT. Its translation is CASSPRQGANTGELFF.

This chain links TRBV19 with TRBJ1-5; 7 bases align to TRBD1. Germline assignment: CDR1 LNHDA and CDR2 SQIVND (reference sequence). CDR3 length equals 15 residues. Trimming cost V 7 bases and J 0 bases; bases outside gene matches: 6. This CDR3 reads CASTVTGLSNQPQHF. In nucleotides, the CDR3 is TGTGCCAGTACAGTGACAGGGCTTAGCAATCAGCCCCAGCATTTT.

The CDR3: CASSSLQGRQYF. In nucleotides, the CDR3 is TGTGCCAGCAGCTCCTTACAGGGTAGGCAGTACTTC. The chain is built from TRBV5-6 and TRBJ2-7; the D gene is possibly TRBD1 (6 bases). V was cut by 3 bases and J by 9 bases, with 13 bases left in between. The CDR3 has 12 residues. Germline assignment: CDR1 SGHDT and CDR2 YYEEEE.

The chain joins TRBV18 to TRBJ2-7; weak D call: TRBD1 (6 bases). The V end was cut by 0 bases, the J end by 4 bases, with 13 bases between. Germline V CDR1 and CDR2: KGHSH, LQKENI. This CDR3 is built from 15 residues. The CDR3, as DNA: TGTGCCAGCTCACCACCGCCCGGGACAAAGTACGAGCAGTACTTC. Translating it yields CASSPPPGTKYEQYF.

The chain recombines TRBV5-6 with TRBJ2-4, with no clear D. Germline-derived CDR1 and CDR2 are SGHDT and YYEEEE. Deletions cut 1 base from V and 3 bases from J, with 17 bases between. CDR3 length: 17 amino acids. CDR3 nucleotide sequence: TGTGCCAGCAGCTTGCTTGACGGAGCCACCCTCAAAAACATTCAGTACTTC. Encoded protein: CASSLLDGATLKNIQYF.

This clone was observed a few times. The V and J genes are TRBV5-4 and TRBJ2-1, with a possible D match to TRBD1 (6 bases). Trimming cost V 4 bases and J 5 bases, with 16 bases left between them. The CDR3 sequence is 15 residues long. Looked up from germline, CDR1 is SGHNT and CDR2 is YYREEE (reference sequence). The CDR3 loop reads CASSQSPGANNEQFF. As DNA, the CDR3 is TGTGCCAGCAGCCAGAGCCCAGGGGCCAACAATGAGCAGTTCTTC.

The J gene is TRBJ2-1, the V gene TRBV5-4; weak D call: TRBD2 (5 bases). The V end was cut by 0 bases, the J end by 7 bases, with 14 bases between. Per germline, CDR1 SGHNT and CDR2 YYREEE (reference sequence). CDR3 length equals 15 residues. CDR3 bases: TGTGCCAGCAGCTTGGATTCGGCGTCGGGGAATGAGCAGTTCTTC. Translating gives CASSLDSASGNEQFF. Together with reference TRBV5-4 and TRBJ2-1, the CDR3 gives the full variable domain: ETGVTQSPTHLIKTRGQQVTLRCSSQSGHNTVSWYQQALGQGPQFIFQYYREEENGRGNFPPRFSGLQFPNYSSELNVNALELDDSALYLCASSLDSASGNEQFFGPGTRLTVL.

The chain couples TRBV19 to TRBJ2-1; TRBD2 matches 8 bases. The V gene's germline CDR1 is LNHDA and CDR2 SQIVND (reference sequence). V trimming: 5 bases; J trimming: 6 bases; junction bases outside the gene matches: 24. CDR3 length: 20 amino acids. CDR3 nucleotide sequence: TGTGCCAGTAGTCTCCGCGGGCGAGGGGGAGGGCTAGCGGGCGTCAATGAGCAGTTCTTC. This translates into CASSLRGRGGGLAGVNEQFF.

This clone was detected only once. The chain joins TRBV30 to TRBJ2-1, with no clear D. V lost 5 bases and J 0 bases, leaving 14 bases between the germline ends. The CDR3 length is 15 residues. CDR1 is GTSNPN, CDR2 SVGIG, per germline (reference sequence). The CDR3 sequence is CAWPPLFHSYNEQFF. The CDR3 DNA follows: TGTGCCTGGCCCCCCCTATTTCACTCCTACAATGAGCAGTTCTTC.

This chain links TRBV7-6 with TRBJ2-5, with 12 bases that match TRBD2. V was pared by 5 bases and J by 3 bases, with 7 bases of the junction left unmatched. Per germline, CDR1 SGHVS and CDR2 FNYEAQ. CDR3 size: 16 residues. The CDR3 coding sequence is TGTGCCAGCAGCCAAAGGACTAGCGGGGCCAAAGAGACCCAGTACTTC. Residues: CASSQRTSGAKETQYF.

The chain recombines TRBV7-2 with TRBJ1-5, with D unclear. The CDR3 consists of 13 residues. Trimming stripped 9 bases from V and 2 bases from J, with 11 bases between. The germline gives CDR1 SGHTA, CDR2 FQGNSA. CDR3 coding DNA: TGTGCCAGTGCAGTATGGGGCAATCAGCCCCAGCATTTT. Amino acid sequence: CASAVWGNQPQHF.

The chain uses TRBV6-1 and TRBJ1-2; D is perhaps TRBD1 (5 bases). Per germline, CDR1 MNHNS and CDR2 SASEGT. The CDR3 has 14 amino acids. The V end was cut by 2 bases, the J end by 8 bases, with 15 bases between. Here the CDR3 reads CASSELEGRGGYTF. The CDR3 region has the DNA TGTGCCAGCAGTGAATTGGAGGGGCGAGGGGGCTACACCTTC.

This sequence joins TRBV30 and TRBJ2-7; no clear D gene. The ends were cut back, 0 bases at V and 6 bases at J, with 15 bases in the middle. CDR3 length: 14 residues. Germline V gene sequence: CDR1 GTSNPN, CDR2 SVGIG (reference sequence). CDR3 in amino acids: CAWSVWVDGSEQYF. The CDR3 nucleotides read TGTGCCTGGAGTGTATGGGTCGATGGGTCCGAGCAGTACTTC.

This clone was seen only once. V gene TRBV30 combines with J gene TRBJ2-1, with TRBD2 matching over 14 bases. After removal of 2 bases from V and 4 bases from J, the junction contained 10 bases not matched to a gene. Per the germline V gene, CDR1 is GTSNPN and CDR2 is SVGIG (reference sequence). The CDR3 is 18 amino acids. CDR3 DNA sequence: TGTGCCTGGAGTCGGACTAGCGGGGGGTTCCGCGTTTACAATGAGCAGTTCTTC. It specifies CAWSRTSGGFRVYNEQFF.

The V gene is TRBV27, the J gene TRBJ1-5; unclear D gene. The CDR3 is made up of 14 amino acids. Deletions cut 0 bases from V and 7 bases from J, with 10 bases between. Per germline, CDR1 MNHEY and CDR2 SMNVEV (reference sequence). CDR3 DNA: TGTGCCAGCAGTTTATCCGCCGGAGTACAGCCCCAGCATTTT. Its translation is CASSLSAGVQPQHF.

This clone was counted once. The rearrangement joins TRBV7-9 to TRBJ1-2, with D tentatively TRBD1 (6 bases). Germline CDR1 and CDR2: SEHNR and FQNEAQ (reference sequence). The V and J ends lost 4 bases and 1 base respectively, with 13 bases between them. This CDR3 has 15 amino acids. CDR3 residues: CASSSGQNLNYGYTF. CDR3 in DNA: TGTGCCAGCAGCTCCGGACAGAATCTTAACTATGGCTACACCTTC. Complete variable domain (other parts from reference TRBV7-9 and TRBJ1-2): DTGVSQNPRHKITKRGQNVTFRCDPISEHNRLYWYRQTLGQGPEFLTYFQNEAQLEKSRLLSDRFSAERPKGSFSTLEIQRTEQGDSAMYLCASSSGQNLNYGYTFGSGTRLTVV.

This CDR3 is CASSLRTSGGTDTQYF. DNA for the CDR3: TGTGCCAGTAGCCTAAGGACTAGCGGGGGTACAGATACGCAGTATTTT. The rearrangement links TRBV19 to TRBJ2-3; 13 bases agree with TRBD2. The ends lost 6 bases at V and 3 bases at J; junction bases unmatched: 6. CDR1 and CDR2 (germline): LNHDA, SQIVND (reference sequence). There are 16 residues in the CDR3.

The chain has TRBV6-5 and TRBJ1-1, with 7 bases aligning to TRBD1. Trimming took 0 bases from V and 3 from J; bases not matched to a gene: 4. This CDR3 is built from 15 residues. Germline-derived CDR1 and CDR2 are MNHEY and SVGAGI. The CDR3 region is CASSYSQGDYTEAFF. CDR3 coding DNA: TGTGCCAGCAGTTACTCCCAGGGGGATTACACTGAAGCTTTCTTT.